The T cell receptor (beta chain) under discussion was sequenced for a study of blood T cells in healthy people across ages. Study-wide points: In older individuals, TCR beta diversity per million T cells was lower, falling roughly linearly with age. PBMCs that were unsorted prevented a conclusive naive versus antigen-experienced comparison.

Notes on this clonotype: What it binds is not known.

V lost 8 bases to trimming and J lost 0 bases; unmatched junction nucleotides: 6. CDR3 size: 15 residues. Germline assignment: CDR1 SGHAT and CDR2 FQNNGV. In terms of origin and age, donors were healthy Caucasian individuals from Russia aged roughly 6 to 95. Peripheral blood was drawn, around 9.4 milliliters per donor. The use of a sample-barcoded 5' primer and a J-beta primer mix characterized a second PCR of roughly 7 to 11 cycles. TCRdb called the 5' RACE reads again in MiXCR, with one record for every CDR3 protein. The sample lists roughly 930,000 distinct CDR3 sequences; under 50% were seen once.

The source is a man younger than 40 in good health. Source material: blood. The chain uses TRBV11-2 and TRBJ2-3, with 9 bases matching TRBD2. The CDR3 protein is CASGSGGSSTDTQYF. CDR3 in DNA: TGTGCCAGCGGCAGCGGGGGGAGTAGCACAGATACGCAGTATTTT.